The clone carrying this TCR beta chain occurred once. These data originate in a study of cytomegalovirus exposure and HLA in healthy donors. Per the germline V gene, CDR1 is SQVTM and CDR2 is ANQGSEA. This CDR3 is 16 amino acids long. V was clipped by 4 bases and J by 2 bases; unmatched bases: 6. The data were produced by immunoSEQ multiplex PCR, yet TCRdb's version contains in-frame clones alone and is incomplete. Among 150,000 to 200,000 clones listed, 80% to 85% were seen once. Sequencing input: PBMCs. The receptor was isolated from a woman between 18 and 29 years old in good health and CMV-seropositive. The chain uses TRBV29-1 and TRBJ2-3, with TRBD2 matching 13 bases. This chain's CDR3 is CSVAVTSGGNTDTQYF. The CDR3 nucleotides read TGCAGCGTTGCCGTGACTAGCGGGGGGAACACAGATACGCAGTATTTT.